These 7 T cell receptor beta chains originate from one sample sequenced in a study of cytomegalovirus exposure and HLA in healthy donors. Amplification used 60 Vbeta primers and 13 Jbeta primers. The method was immunoSEQ multiplex PCR; TCRdb's version includes in-frame clones alone and lacks a portion of them. The sample lists some 130,000 clones, approximately 78% occurring once. Material for sequencing was PBMCs. Receptors originate from a woman aged 45 to 65 in good health and CMV-seropositive.

The chain uses TRBV27 and TRBJ1-1, with unresolved D. Germline assignment: CDR1 MNHEY and CDR2 SMNVEV (reference sequence). Trimming took off 0 bases at V and 0 bases at J, with 8 bases between the two ends. The CDR3 has 15 amino acids. The CDR3 loop is CASSLSLSMNTEAFF. The CDR3 nucleotides are TGTGCCAGCAGTTTATCCCTTTCTATGAACACTGAAGCTTTCTTT.

This sequence joins TRBV28 and TRBJ1-5, with TRBD1 matching over 11 bases. CDR1 and CDR2 (germline): MDHEN, SYDVKM. The length of the CDR3 is 15 residues. V shed 6 bases and J 6 bases; nucleotides not matched to a gene: 7. CDR3 DNA sequence: TGTGCCAGCAGAGAACCGGACAGGGGGCTTCAGCCCCAGCATTTT. Protein: CASREPDRGLQPQHF.

Points on this clone: One end of the junction is discordant with germline, which a read error may explain. V gene TRBV7-9 combines with J gene TRBJ1-5; perhaps TRBD1 as D (5 bases). This CDR3 comprises 15 residues. Germline-derived CDR1 and CDR2 are SEHNR and FQNEAQ (reference sequence). The DNA for the CDR3 is TGTTCCAGCAGCTTAGAAATAGGGGTTTCTCAGCCCCAGCATTTT. Its translation: CSSSLEIGVSQPQHF.

As DNA, the CDR3 is TGTGCCAGCAGCTTAGCTAGCGGGGGGGCCGGTGAGCAGTTCTTC. This translates into CASSLASGGAGEQFF. The chain joins TRBV7-8 to TRBJ2-1; 11 nucleotides line up with TRBD2. Germline V gene data show CDR1 as SGHVS and CDR2 as FQNEAQ. This CDR3 has 15 residues. Trimming removed 0 bases from V and 9 bases from J; junction bases left unmatched: 4.

V and J are TRBV7-2 and TRBJ1-1, with 10 bases aligning to TRBD1. Trimming cost V 5 bases and J 4 bases; bases outside gene matches: 1. Germline V gene lookup returns CDR1 SGHTA and CDR2 FQGNSA. The CDR3 is 13 amino acids. The CDR3 is CASSRQGATEAFF. Written as DNA, the CDR3 is TGTGCCAGCAGCCGACAGGGGGCCACTGAAGCTTTCTTT. Filled out from reference TRBV7-2 and TRBJ1-1, the complete variable domain reads GAGVSQSPSNKVTEKGKDVELRCDPISGHTALYWYRQSLGQGLEFLIYFQGNSAPDKSGLPSDRFSAERTGGSVSTLTIQRTQQEDSAVYLCASSRQGATEAFFGQGTRLTVV.

This clone appeared a few times. The rearrangement uses TRBV10-1 and TRBJ1-1; D gene ambiguous. The length of the CDR3 is 12 residues. V was trimmed by 9 bases and J by 0 bases, leaving 8 bases between them. The V gene's germline CDR1 is WNHNN and CDR2 SYGVQD (reference sequence). The CDR3 region is CARQILNTEAFF. The CDR3 DNA reads as TGCGCCAGACAAATCCTGAACACTGAAGCTTTCTTT.

This clone was detected only a few times. The chain has TRBV4-2 and TRBJ2-5; D is undetermined. The V end lost 3 bases, the J end lost 3 bases, and 5 bases lay between the germline ends. Germline assignment: CDR1 LGHNA and CDR2 YNFKEQ. The CDR3 totals 12 residues. The CDR3 region has the DNA TGTGCCAGCAGCCAGTCCAAAGAGACCCAGTACTTC. As protein: CASSQSKETQYF.